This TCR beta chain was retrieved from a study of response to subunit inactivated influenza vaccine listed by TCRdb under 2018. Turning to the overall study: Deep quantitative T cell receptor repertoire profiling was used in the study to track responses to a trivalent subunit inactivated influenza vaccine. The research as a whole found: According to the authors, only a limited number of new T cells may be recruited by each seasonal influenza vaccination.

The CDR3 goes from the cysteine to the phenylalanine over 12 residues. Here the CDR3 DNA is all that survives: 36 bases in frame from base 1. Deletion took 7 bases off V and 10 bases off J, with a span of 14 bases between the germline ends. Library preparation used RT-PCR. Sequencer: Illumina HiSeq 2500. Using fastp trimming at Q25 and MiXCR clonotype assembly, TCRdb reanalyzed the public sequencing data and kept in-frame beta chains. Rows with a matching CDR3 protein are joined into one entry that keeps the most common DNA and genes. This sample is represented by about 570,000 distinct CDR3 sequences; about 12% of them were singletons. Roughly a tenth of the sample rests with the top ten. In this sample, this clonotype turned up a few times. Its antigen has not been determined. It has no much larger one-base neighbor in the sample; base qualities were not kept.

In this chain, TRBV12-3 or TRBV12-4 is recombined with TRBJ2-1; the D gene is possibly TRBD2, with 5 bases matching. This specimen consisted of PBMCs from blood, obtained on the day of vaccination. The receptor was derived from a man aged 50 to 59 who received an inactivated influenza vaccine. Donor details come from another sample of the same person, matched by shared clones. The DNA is TGTGCCAGCAATCCGGGTCCGGGGGAGCAGTTCTTC. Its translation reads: CASNPGPGEQFF.